The 24 T cell receptor beta chains given below trace back to one sample, sequenced in a study of cytomegalovirus exposure and HLA in healthy donors. Both 60 Vbeta primers and 13 Jbeta primers went into the PCR. Using immunoSEQ multiplex PCR, the repertoire was profiled, and TCRdb retains in-frame clones only, with some absent. The sample contains about 130,000 clones, approximately 80% of which appear only once. Sequenced material: PBMCs. Receptor source: a woman in her late teens or twenties in good health and CMV-seropositive.

The chain uses TRBV7-9 and TRBJ2-7; TRBD1 might be the D (6 bases). V was cut by 8 bases and J by 3 bases, with 14 bases left in between. The CDR3 runs 13 residues. Germline-derived CDR1 and CDR2 are SEHNR and FQNEAQ (reference sequence). This CDR3 reads CASGDNQGYEQYF. Here the CDR3 DNA reads TGTGCCAGCGGGGACAACCAGGGCTACGAGCAGTACTTC.

V gene TRBV27 combines with J gene TRBJ2-2; D ambiguous. Trimming removed 5 bases at V and 7 bases at J, with 8 bases between. The germline V gene encodes CDR1 MNHEY and CDR2 SMNVEV (reference sequence). This CDR3 has 12 amino acids. The CDR3 reads CASSKSVGELFF. The DNA of the CDR3 is TGTGCCAGCAGTAAATCTGTCGGGGAGCTGTTTTTT.

The rearrangement joins TRBV5-4 to TRBJ2-5, with 9 bases identical to TRBD1. The germline gives CDR1 SGHNT, CDR2 YYREEE (reference sequence). The CDR3 loop spans 16 amino acids. J gave up 5 bases and V 4 bases, and 12 bases lay outside the gene matches. CDR3 nucleotides: TGTGCCAGCAGCGGCGAACAGGGGGCGCTGAGTGAGACCCAGTACTTC. Its protein is CASSGEQGALSETQYF.

The rearrangement links TRBV6-1 to TRBJ2-2; a weak D match, TRBD2 (5 bases). Germline V gene data show CDR1 as MNHNS and CDR2 as SASEGT. V shed 8 bases and J shed 5 bases, with 18 bases lying between them. This CDR3 region has 15 residues. For the CDR3, the DNA is TGTGCCAGCCTCGGATACAGTCGGGGAACCGGGGAGCTGTTTTTT. This codes for CASLGYSRGTGELFF.

In this sample, this clone turned up once. J is TRBJ1-1 and V is TRBV6-5; TRBD1 is a possible D gene (5 bases). V was cut by 0 bases and J by 4 bases, with 9 bases left in between. The CDR3 is 14 amino acids. Germline V CDR1 and CDR2: MNHEY, SVGAGI. The CDR3 is CASSYSGVRTEAFF. DNA of the CDR3: TGTGCCAGCAGTTACTCAGGGGTCCGCACTGAAGCTTTCTTT.

The V and J genes are TRBV29-1 and TRBJ1-1; D is undetermined. Germline values: CDR1 SQVTM, CDR2 ANQGSEA. V lost 2 bases, J lost 1 base, and 8 bases lay in between. The CDR3 has 13 amino acids. CDR3 sequence: CSVELDSNTEAFF. CDR3 coding DNA: TGCAGCGTTGAACTGGACTCGAACACTGAAGCTTTCTTT.

This clone occurred once. CDR3 bases: TGTGCCAGTAGCGATACAGGGGGATACGGGAGCTATGGCTACACCTTC. Amino acids: CASSDTGGYGSYGYTF. The V gene is TRBV19, the J gene TRBJ1-2; 8 nucleotides align to TRBD1. J lost 4 bases, V lost 6 bases, and 13 bases had no gene match. Germline values: CDR1 LNHDA, CDR2 SQIVND (reference sequence). The CDR3 spans 16 residues.

V usage is TRBV11-2 and J usage is TRBJ2-7, with D possibly being TRBD2 (6 bases). V lost 4 bases and J 4 bases, leaving 20 bases between the germline ends. Germline V gives CDR1 SGHAT, CDR2 FQNNGV. This CDR3 is 16 amino acids long. The CDR3 spells CASSSISGRGLYEQYF. The CDR3 coding sequence is TGTGCCAGCAGCTCCATCTCCGGACGGGGGTTGTACGAGCAGTACTTC.

CDR3 in DNA: TGTGCCAGCAGACCAACTAGCGGGGGGGCTGTTGGGGGGGATACGCAGTATTTT. As protein: CASRPTSGGAVGGDTQYF. J is TRBJ2-3 and V is TRBV5-6, with 13 nucleotides matching TRBD2. CDR3 size: 18 residues. The ends lost 5 bases at V and 6 bases at J; junction bases unmatched: 15. Germline V gene lookup returns CDR1 SGHDT and CDR2 YYEEEE.

The chain links TRBV11-1 to TRBJ2-5, with a tentative D call TRBD2 (5 bases). Germline CDR1 SGHAT, CDR2 FQDESV (reference sequence). This CDR3 has 12 residues. With 3 bases removed from V and 11 bases from J, the gap between germline ends came to 13 bases. CDR3 in DNA: TGTGCCAGCAGCTTGAACTACGGGGAGCAGTACTTC. It is translated as CASSLNYGEQYF.

The CDR3 DNA reads TGCGCCAGCAGCTTGGGAGGGGACTCCTCGACCCCCTACGAGCAGTACTTC. It yields the protein CASSLGGDSSTPYEQYF. This rearrangement joins TRBV5-1 to TRBJ2-7, with D perhaps matching TRBD2 (6 bases). The CDR3 consists of 17 residues. Germline CDR1 SGHRS, CDR2 YFSETQ. The V and J ends lost 0 bases and 2 bases respectively, with 18 bases between them.

The J gene is TRBJ2-6, the V gene TRBV10-3; 9 positions agree with TRBD1. With V trimmed by 2 bases and J by 0 bases, 11 bases remained unmatched. This CDR3 region has 20 residues. CDR1 is ENHRY and CDR2 is SYGVKD in the germline V gene. This CDR3 reads CAISEAGEGQGVSGANVLTF. The CDR3 region has the DNA TGTGCCATCAGTGAGGCGGGCGAGGGACAGGGAGTCTCTGGGGCCAACGTCCTGACTTTC.

This sequence joins TRBV10-1 and TRBJ2-3; D remains ambiguous. Trimming removed 1 base from V and 2 bases from J, with 7 bases in between. Germline loops: CDR1 WNHNN, CDR2 SYGVQD (reference sequence). CDR3 length equals 14 residues. Written as DNA, the CDR3 is TGCGCCAGCAGTGAGTACGGAGCCACAGATACGCAGTATTTT. It is translated as CASSEYGATDTQYF.

This clone came up a few times. This chain links TRBV2 with TRBJ1-1, with 7 bases aligning to TRBD1. The CDR3 loop spans 16 amino acids. From germline, CDR1 is SNHLY and CDR2 FYNNEI. V shed 4 bases and J 5 bases; nucleotides not matched to a gene: 13. The CDR3 DNA reads as TGTGCCAGCAGTGCCTCCACAGGGGCTTGGGGGACTGAAGCTTTCTTT. This codes for CASSASTGAWGTEAFF.

This clone was seen only a few times. This chain links TRBV7-9 with TRBJ1-2, with D possibly matching TRBD1 (6 bases). CDR1 and CDR2 from the germline V gene are SEHNR and FQNEAQ (reference sequence). The CDR3 extends over 15 amino acids. Trimming pared 6 bases from V and 3 bases from J, leaving 17 bases between. DNA for the CDR3: TGTGCCAGCAGGCCGAGTGGGGGCGCAGACTATGGCTACACCTTC. As protein: CASRPSGGADYGYTF.

The chain uses TRBV7-2 and TRBJ2-7; 10 bases match TRBD2. Germline CDR1 reads SGHTA; CDR2 reads FQGNSA. V gave up 2 bases and J gave up 7 bases; unmatched junction bases: 11. CDR3 length: 16 residues. CDR3 in DNA: TGTGCCAGCAGCTTATGGACTAGCGGAACCCTACGAGAGCAGTACTTC. Protein sequence: CASSLWTSGTLREQYF.

The V gene is TRBV5-1, the J gene TRBJ2-3, with a possible D match to TRBD2 (7 bases). V was cut by 4 bases and J by 4 bases, with 16 bases left in between. Germline V gives CDR1 SGHRS, CDR2 YFSETQ. This CDR3 has 15 residues. The CDR3: CASSTVSGGADTQYF. As DNA, the CDR3 is TGCGCCAGCAGCACTGTGTCGGGGGGCGCAGATACGCAGTATTTT.

CDR3 in DNA: TGTGCCAGCAGTTTGGGGACAGGGGGCCTTGACTATGGCTACACCTTC. This gives the protein CASSLGTGGLDYGYTF. The rearrangement links TRBV7-9 to TRBJ1-2; 12 bases are a match to TRBD1. Germline CDR1 SEHNR, CDR2 FQNEAQ (reference sequence). This CDR3 has 16 amino acids. The J segment lost 3 bases and the V segment lost 6 bases, leaving 8 bases of the junction unmatched. The whole variable domain, remainder taken from reference TRBV7-9 and TRBJ1-2, is DTGVSQNPRHKITKRGQNVTFRCDPISEHNRLYWYRQTLGQGPEFLTYFQNEAQLEKSRLLSDRFSAERPKGSFSTLEIQRTEQGDSAMYLCASSLGTGGLDYGYTFGSGTRLTVV.

The chain couples TRBV9 to TRBJ2-2; 8 bases fit TRBD1. The CDR3 is made up of 15 amino acids. The germline gives CDR1 SGDLS, CDR2 YYNGEE. V was pared by 5 bases and J by 3 bases, with 6 bases of the junction left unmatched. The CDR3 DNA is TGTGCCAGCAGAACCCAGGGGGCGGACACCGGGGAGCTGTTTTTT. Protein sequence: CASRTQGADTGELFF.

The V gene is TRBV5-6, the J gene TRBJ2-5; maybe TRBD1 (8 bases). The DNA end is a closer match to TRBJ2-7, so the J assignment may be wrong. The CDR3 has 15 amino acids. CDR1 is SGHDT and CDR2 is YYEEEE in the germline V gene. CDR3 DNA: TGTGCCAGCAGCTTGGTAACAGGGGGGGCCTACGAGCAGTACTTC. It translates to CASSLVTGGAYEQYF.

The genes are TRBV7-9 and TRBJ2-3; D gene ambiguous. The CDR3 sequence is 12 residues long. V lost 7 bases, J lost 4 bases, and 9 bases lay in between. CDR1 is SEHNR and CDR2 is FQNEAQ in the germline V gene (reference sequence). CDR3 sequence reads: CASTPYSDTQYF. CDR3 sequence (DNA): TGTGCCAGCACCCCCTATTCAGATACGCAGTATTTT.

V gene TRBV2 combines with J gene TRBJ1-2; D gene uncertain. The CDR3 extends over 13 amino acids. The germline V gene encodes CDR1 SNHLY and CDR2 FYNNEI. Trimming removed 3 bases from V and 0 bases from J, with 5 bases in between. This chain's CDR3 is CASSEQSNYGYTF. The CDR3 DNA reads as TGTGCCAGCAGTGAGCAGTCTAACTATGGCTACACCTTC.

The chain links TRBV4-1 to TRBJ2-1, with a tentative D call TRBD2 (6 bases). V dropped 0 bases and J dropped 7 bases, with 16 bases sitting between them. CDR1 is MGHRA, CDR2 YSYEKL, per germline. The CDR3 totals 16 residues. CDR3 bases: TGCGCCAGCAGCCAAGAGGGGGGATTAGTGAGGAATGAGCAGTTCTTC. Its translation is CASSQEGGLVRNEQFF.

The chain recombines TRBV6-1 with TRBJ1-6, with 8 bases lining up with TRBD1. Looked up from germline, CDR1 is MNHNS and CDR2 is SASEGT. This CDR3 region has 15 residues. Unmatched junction bases numbered 5, after V lost 3 bases and J lost 7 bases. This CDR3 reads CASSDLTGANSPLHF. The DNA of the CDR3 is TGTGCCAGCAGTGATCTGACAGGGGCGAATTCACCCCTCCACTTT.